This TCR beta chain was found in a study of yellow fever vaccine responses in identical twins (dated by TCRdb to 2017 to 2018). About the study as a whole: Focusing on identical twins, the study followed the T cell clones that responded to the vaccine, and did so with precision. The research as a whole found: According to the authors, the vaccine-induced T cell response in identical twins seemed to be partly convergent and partly specific to each individual.

Receptor libraries were prepared by RT-PCR. Sequenced using an Illumina HiSeq 2500. TCRdb applied fastp at Q25 and MiXCR to the public reads, then kept only in-frame beta chains. Here each entry gathers all rows of one CDR3 protein and keeps the most common genes and DNA. Across this sample there are around 2,500 distinct CDR3 sequences, with around four fifths seen only once. The top ten clones comprise over 9% of the sample. Notes on this clonotype: There is no known antigen for this receptor. Base qualities were left out, and no much larger clone turns up one base away.

The starting material was T cells from blood (PBMCs), unsorted or a sorted subset (not recorded which), obtained before or after yellow fever vaccination (not recorded which). The TCR sequence derives from a female donor who received the yellow fever vaccine.

The CDR3 corresponds to CASSYRVEVGNEQFF. In nucleotides, the sequence is TGTGCCAGCAGTTATAGGGTGGAGGTTGGCAATGAGCAGTTCTTC. Rearrangement joined TRBV6-2 or TRBV6-3 to TRBJ2-1; TRBD2 is perhaps the D gene, given 5 matching bases. Including cysteine and phenylalanine, the CDR3 has 15 amino acids. The read is trimmed to its CDR3 DNA, 45 bases read in frame from base 1. Reading the germline V gene gives CDR1 MNHEY and CDR2 SVGEGT. V lost 3 bases and J lost 6 bases; the stretch between them is 15 bases long.